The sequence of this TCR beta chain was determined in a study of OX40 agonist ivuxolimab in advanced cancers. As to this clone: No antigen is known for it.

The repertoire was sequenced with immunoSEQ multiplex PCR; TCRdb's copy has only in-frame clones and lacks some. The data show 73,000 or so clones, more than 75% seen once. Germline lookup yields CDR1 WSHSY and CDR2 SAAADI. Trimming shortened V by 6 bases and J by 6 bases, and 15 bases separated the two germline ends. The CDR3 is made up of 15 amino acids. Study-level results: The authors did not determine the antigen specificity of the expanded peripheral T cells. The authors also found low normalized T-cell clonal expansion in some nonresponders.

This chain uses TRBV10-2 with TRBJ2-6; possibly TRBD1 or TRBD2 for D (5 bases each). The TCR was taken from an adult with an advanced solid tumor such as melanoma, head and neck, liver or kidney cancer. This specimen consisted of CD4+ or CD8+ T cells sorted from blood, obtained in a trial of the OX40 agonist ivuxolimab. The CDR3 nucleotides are TGCGCCAGCAGGGGGGAACTGCCCCAGGCCAACGTCCTGACTTTC. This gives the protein CASRGELPQANVLTF.